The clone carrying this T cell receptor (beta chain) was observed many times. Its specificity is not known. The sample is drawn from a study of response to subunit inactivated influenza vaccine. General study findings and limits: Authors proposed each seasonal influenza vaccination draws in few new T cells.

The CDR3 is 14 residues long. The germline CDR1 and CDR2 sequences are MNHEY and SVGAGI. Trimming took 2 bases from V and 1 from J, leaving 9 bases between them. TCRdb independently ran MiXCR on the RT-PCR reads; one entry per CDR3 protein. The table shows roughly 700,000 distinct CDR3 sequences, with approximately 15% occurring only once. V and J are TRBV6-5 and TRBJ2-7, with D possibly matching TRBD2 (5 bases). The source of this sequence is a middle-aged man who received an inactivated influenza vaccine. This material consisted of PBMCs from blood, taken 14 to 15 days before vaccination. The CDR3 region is CASSYLTGSYEQYF. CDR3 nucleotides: TGTGCCAGCAGTTACCTGACGGGATCCTACGAGCAGTACTTC.